The 9 T cell receptor beta chains below come from one sample, sequenced in a study of response to subunit inactivated influenza vaccine (dated by TCRdb to 2017 to 2018). Libraries were prepared through RT-PCR. TCRdb records Illumina HiSeq 2500 as the sequencer. The public reads were reanalyzed by TCRdb: fastp trimming at Q25, MiXCR alignment, in-frame beta chains only. CDR3 protein sequences are deduplicated, and each keeps its most common genes and DNA. The sample data list 500,000 to 750,000 distinct CDR3 sequences, and approximately 15% of these were observed just once. The ten largest clones add up to around 10% of the sample. The material was PBMCs from blood, obtained 12 days after vaccination. Receptors originate from a man aged 50-59 years who received an inactivated influenza vaccine. Donor details come from another sample of the same person, matched by shared clones.

This clonotype appeared a few times. V usage is TRBV29-1 and J usage is TRBJ2-5, with D possibly being TRBD2 (5 bases). V was trimmed by 6 bases and J by 5 bases, leaving 13 bases between them. CDR3 length: 12 residues. Per germline, CDR1 SQVTM and CDR2 ANQGSEA. The CDR3 loop reads CSVLTGGETQYF. CDR3 bases: TGCAGCGTGCTTACGGGCGGGGAGACCCAGTACTTC.

V and J are TRBV25-1 and TRBJ2-7; no firm D call. The CDR3 extends over 13 amino acids. The germline V gene has CDR1 MGHDK and CDR2 SYGVNS. Deletions cut 2 bases from V and 3 bases from J, with 8 bases between. CDR3 residues: CASSEGNYYEQYF. CDR3 sequence (DNA): TGTGCCAGCAGTGAAGGCAACTACTACGAGCAGTACTTC.

The V gene is TRBV12-3 or TRBV12-4, the J gene TRBJ2-7; TRBD2 agrees at 14 bases. The CDR3 consists of 15 residues. Germline trimming cut 6 bases from V and 4 bases from J; bases unmatched to any gene: 5. CDR3 DNA sequence: TGTGCCAGCAGGCCCGGGACTAGCGGGAGTTACGAGCAGTACTTC. Translated, it gives CASRPGTSGSYEQYF.

The rearrangement joins TRBV11-2 to TRBJ2-5; the D gene is possibly TRBD2 (6 bases). Germline-derived CDR1 and CDR2 are SGHAT and FQNNGV. The V gene lost 4 bases and the J gene lost 2 bases, with 17 bases spanning the gap. This CDR3 has 16 residues. The CDR3 nucleotides read TGTGCCAGCAGCTCCCAAGGGGTAGGGAGGCAAGAGACCCAGTACTTC. Its protein product is CASSSQGVGRQETQYF.

This clonotype appeared a few times. CDR3: CASSLLFEAGRTQYF. As DNA, the CDR3 is TGTGCCAGCAGCTTACTTTTTGAGGCCGGAAGGACCCAGTACTTC. The J gene is TRBJ2-5, the V gene TRBV5-6; D remains ambiguous. The CDR3 runs to 15 residues. Trimming left V 2 bases short and J 7 bases short, with 18 bases between. Germline values: CDR1 SGHDT, CDR2 YYEEEE.

This clonotype was observed a few times. The rearrangement links TRBV20-1 to TRBJ1-2; D ambiguous. The CDR3 has 14 amino acids. Germline V gene lookup returns CDR1 DFQATT and CDR2 SNEGSKA (reference sequence). Trimming pared 7 bases from V and 0 bases from J, leaving 15 bases between. The CDR3 region has the DNA TGCAGTGTAGTTCAATTGCTAGCTAACTATGGCTACACCTTC. This codes for CSVVQLLANYGYTF.

This clonotype occurred a few times. The chain uses TRBV15 and TRBJ1-1, with D unclear. Per germline, CDR1 LNHNV and CDR2 YYDKDF (reference sequence). The V end was cut by 5 bases, the J end by 4 bases, with 17 bases between. CDR3 size: 15 residues. The CDR3 nucleotides read TGTGCCACCAGCCCAATTGGAGGGTCGGCCACTGAAGCTTTCTTT. It translates to CATSPIGGSATEAFF.

This clonotype was detected only a few times. V gene TRBV7-9 combines with J gene TRBJ1-1; possible D gene TRBD1, 6 bases. The CDR3 has 15 residues. Looked up from germline, CDR1 is SEHNR and CDR2 is FQNEAQ (reference sequence). V was pared by 4 bases and J by 4 bases, with 16 bases between. The CDR3 region is CASSSYLGGSTEAFF. CDR3 in DNA: TGTGCCAGCAGCTCTTACCTAGGGGGGAGCACTGAAGCTTTCTTT.

This chain connects TRBV10-3 to TRBJ2-7; D not resolved. The CDR3 contains 13 residues. The ends were cut back, 0 bases at V and 3 bases at J, with 6 bases in the middle. Germline V gene lookup returns CDR1 ENHRY and CDR2 SYGVKD. CDR3 DNA: TGTGCCATCAGTGAGTCTACAGTCTACGAGCAGTACTTC. Its translation: CAISESTVYEQYF.